The rows below give T cell receptor beta chains drawn from one sample of a study of blood T cell repertoires in COVID-19. Assay used: immunoSEQ multiplex PCR; TCRdb lists only in-frame clones, some missing. The table records 200,000 to 250,000 clones, 80% to 85% of them present only once. Sequenced material: peripheral blood. The receptor source for this set is a woman aged 30 to 39 who had recovered from COVID-19. Each CDR3 is given with its conserved first and last residue. A D gene is named only where the DNA matches it firmly. For some rows the clone size is stated as once, few or many, or as a class when expanded; others skip it.

V: TRBV5-1; J: TRBJ1-1; size: .; D: .; DNA: TGCGCCAGCAGCTTGGTTATAGGGGGGGACACTGAAGCTTTCTTT; CDR3: CASSLVIGGDTEAFF
V: TRBV15; J: TRBJ1-1; size: .; D: TRBD1; DNA: TGTGCCACCAGCAGCCTATCCCTAGGACAGGGCTATGAAGCTTTCTTT; CDR3: CATSSLSLGQGYEAFF
V: TRBV5-1; J: TRBJ1-5; size: .; D: .; DNA: TGCGCCAGCACCCCTGGTGGAGGGTCAGATCAGCCCCAGCATTTT; CDR3: CASTPGGGSDQPQHF
V: TRBV28; J: TRBJ2-7; size: .; D: .; DNA: TGTGCCAGCAGTCTTTGGGGCGTGAACTACGAGCAGTACTTC; CDR3: CASSLWGVNYEQYF
V: TRBV5-4; J: TRBJ2-1; size: .; D: .; DNA: TGTGCCAGCAGCTTACCACTAGGGAGAAGGTTCTTC; CDR3: CASSLPLGRRFF
V: TRBV28; J: TRBJ2-3; size: .; D: TRBD2; DNA: TGTGCCAGCAGTTTTGCAGGGACTAGCGGAGCTAGCACAGATACGCAGTATTTT; CDR3: CASSFAGTSGASTDTQYF
V: TRBV9; J: TRBJ2-2; size: .; D: TRBD1; DNA: TGTGCCAGCAGCGTAGGGATCGGGGACAGGTCGGGCGGGAAGCTGTTTTTT; CDR3: CASSVGIGDRSGGKLFF
V: TRBV5-1; J: TRBJ2-7; size: .; D: .; DNA: TGCGCCAGCAGCTCGAACCGGGAGCAGTACTTC; CDR3: CASSSNREQYF
V: TRBV29-1; J: TRBJ2-1; size: .; D: .; DNA: TGCAGCGTTGAAAGGGGACAGTTCTTC; CDR3: CSVERGQFF
V: TRBV9; J: TRBJ1-2; size: few; D: .; DNA: TGTGCCAGCAGCGTAGGGGAGGGCGGCTATGGCTACACCTTC; CDR3: CASSVGEGGYGYTF
V: TRBV2; J: TRBJ1-2; size: .; D: TRBD1; DNA: TGTGCCAGCACCGAGACAGGGGTCGGCTACACCTTC; CDR3: CASTETGVGYTF
V: TRBV27; J: TRBJ2-1; size: .; D: .; DNA: TGTGCCAGCGGAGATACGGGATGGGATGAGCAGTTCTTC; CDR3: CASGDTGWDEQFF
V: TRBV28; J: TRBJ1-2; size: .; D: .; DNA: TGTGCCAGGGGGGGGCACGGCTACACCTTC; CDR3: CARGGHGYTF
V: TRBV6-5; J: TRBJ1-4; size: .; D: .; DNA: TGTGCCAGCAGTTACTCTTCATTTGCAACTAATGAAAAACTGTTTTTT; CDR3: CASSYSSFATNEKLFF
V: TRBV9; J: TRBJ2-5; size: .; D: .; DNA: TGTGCCAGCAGCGTAGCTACGGGAGATTGGACCCAGTACTTC; CDR3: CASSVATGDWTQYF
V: TRBV18; J: TRBJ2-3; size: many; D: TRBD2; DNA: TGTGCCAGCTCCGAGACTAGCGGTTCGACAGATACGCAGTATTTT; CDR3: CASSETSGSTDTQYF
V: TRBV25-1; J: TRBJ2-6; size: .; D: .; DNA: TGTGCCAGCAGTCCAGGGGCCAACGTCCTGACTTTC; CDR3: CASSPGANVLTF
V: TRBV6-5; J: TRBJ1-3; size: .; D: .; DNA: TGTGCCAGCAGAGCCCTAGGAGGGTCCGGAAACACCATATATTTT; CDR3: CASRALGGSGNTIYF
V: TRBV10-3; J: TRBJ2-5; size: .; D: TRBD2; DNA: TGTGCCATCAGAGACCCTCGGGGGGGCGGGGAGACCCAGTACTTC; CDR3: CAIRDPRGGGETQYF
V: TRBV24-1; J: TRBJ2-3; size: .; D: TRBD2; DNA: TGTGCCACCAGTGATCCACGTATAGTTAGGGAGGGCGACAGCGCAGATACGCAGTATTTT; CDR3: CATSDPRIVREGDSADTQYF
V: TRBV21-1; J: TRBJ2-7; size: .; D: .; DNA: TGTGCCAGCACCCCTAGGGACGGGAGCTCCTACGAGCAGTACTTC; CDR3: CASTPRDGSSYEQYF
V: TRBV6-6; J: TRBJ2-4; size: .; D: .; DNA: TGTGCCAGCAGTTACTCCGGGGAAGGACAAAACATTCAGTACTTC; CDR3: CASSYSGEGQNIQYF
V: TRBV19; J: TRBJ2-5; size: .; D: .; DNA: TGTGCCAGTAGTTCCAGAATAGAGACCCAGTACTTC; CDR3: CASSSRIETQYF
V: TRBV9; J: TRBJ2-5; size: .; D: .; DNA: TGTGCCAGCAGCGTAGGCAGAGGGTACGAGACCCAGTACTTC; CDR3: CASSVGRGYETQYF
V: TRBV20-1; J: TRBJ2-7; size: .; D: .; DNA: TGCAGTGCTAGTGGCCGGGGGAGCTCCTACGAGCAGTACTTC; CDR3: CSASGRGSSYEQYF
V: TRBV7-6; J: TRBJ2-7; size: .; D: TRBD1; DNA: TGTGCCAGCAGCTTAGGCAGGGGGCGGTACGAGCAGTACTTC; CDR3: CASSLGRGRYEQYF
V: TRBV2; J: TRBJ2-1; size: .; D: .; DNA: TGTGCCAGCGCCCAGGTCGCCTACAATGAGCAGTTCTTC; CDR3: CASAQVAYNEQFF
V: TRBV28; J: TRBJ1-5; size: .; D: .; DNA: TGTGCCAGCAGCCCTCCCGGGTACAATCAGCCCCAGCATTTT; CDR3: CASSPPGYNQPQHF
V: TRBV6-6; J: TRBJ2-1; size: .; D: TRBD2; DNA: TGTGCCAGCAAGCGGGAGTCCAATGAGCAGTTCTTC; CDR3: CASKRESNEQFF
V: TRBV5-1; J: TRBJ2-7; size: .; D: .; DNA: TGCGCCAGCAGCTTGGCGGGGGGCGCGGGGGTAGACGAGCAGTACTTC; CDR3: CASSLAGGAGVDEQYF
V: TRBV19; J: TRBJ1-5; size: .; D: .; DNA: TGTGCCAGTAGTCGGGGGGCCCATCAGCCCCAGCATTTT; CDR3: CASSRGAHQPQHF
V: TRBV6-2/TRBV6-3; J: TRBJ2-7; size: .; D: TRBD2; DNA: TGTGCCAGCAGTTACGGGGCTAGCGGTATGAGCTCCTACGAGCAGTACTTC; CDR3: CASSYGASGMSSYEQYF
V: TRBV28; J: TRBJ2-7; size: .; D: .; DNA: TGTGCCAGCGCAGACAACGAGCAGTACTTC; CDR3: CASADNEQYF
V: TRBV19; J: TRBJ2-3; size: .; D: .; DNA: TGTGCCAGTAGTATAGCGGCTAGCAGCACAGATACGCAGTATTTT; CDR3: CASSIAASSTDTQYF
V: TRBV29-1; J: TRBJ2-1; size: .; D: .; DNA: TGCAGCGTTGAATCTCGGGGGTCTTCGGGCAATGAGCAGTTCTTC; CDR3: CSVESRGSSGNEQFF
V: TRBV7-9; J: TRBJ2-7; size: few; D: TRBD1; DNA: TGTGCCAGCAGCTCACAGACAGGGAGCGAGAACGAGCAGTACTTC; CDR3: CASSSQTGSENEQYF
V: TRBV30; J: TRBJ2-7; size: .; D: TRBD2; DNA: TGTGCCTGGGAGGGAGGGCCAGCCTACGAGCAGTACTTC; CDR3: CAWEGGPAYEQYF
V: TRBV4-2; J: TRBJ2-7; size: .; D: TRBD2; DNA: TGTGCCAGCAGCCAAGAGAGCGGGAGCTCCTACGAGCAGTACTTC; CDR3: CASSQESGSSYEQYF
V: TRBV5-1; J: TRBJ1-4; size: .; D: .; DNA: TGCGCCAGCAGCTTGAAGGACGGACTGAGGAAAAAACTGTTTTTT; CDR3: CASSLKDGLRKKLFF
V: TRBV12-3/TRBV12-4; J: TRBJ1-6; size: many; D: TRBD1; DNA: TGTGCCAGCAGCGGACAGGGGCATTCACCCCTCCACTTT; CDR3: CASSGQGHSPLHF
V: TRBV7-2; J: TRBJ2-4; size: .; D: TRBD2; DNA: TGTGCCAGCAGCTTTAGCGGGAGGGCCGAAAACATTCAGTACTTC; CDR3: CASSFSGRAENIQYF
V: TRBV7-6; J: TRBJ1-3; size: .; D: .; DNA: TGTGCCAGCAGCTTAACAGGTTCCGGAAACACCATATATTTT; CDR3: CASSLTGSGNTIYF
V: TRBV3-1/TRBV3-2; J: TRBJ1-4; size: once; D: .; DNA: TGTGCCAGCAGCGACAACGGGGGGAGGGTGTTTTTT; CDR3: CASSDNGGRVFF